These 27 T cell receptor beta chains share one sample of origin, sequenced in a study of blood T cell repertoires in COVID-19. TCRdb's copy holds only in-frame clones and misses some; the assay was immunoSEQ multiplex PCR. In the table there are approximately 91,000 clones, over 60% of which are singletons. Specimen: peripheral blood. The receptor set was obtained from an older man with acute or convalescent COVID-19.

This chain uses TRBV2 with TRBJ1-5; no clear D. The CDR3 contains 12 residues. V was clipped by 8 bases and J by 4 bases, with 9 bases between them. Germline lookup yields CDR1 SNHLY and CDR2 FYNNEI. The CDR3 sequence: CASARPNQPQHF. CDR3 coding DNA: TGTGCCAGCGCGAGGCCGAATCAGCCCCAGCATTTT.

The J gene is TRBJ1-6, the V gene TRBV3-1 (or the pseudogene TRBV3-2), with TRBD1 as a possible D gene (5 bases). Per germline, CDR1 LGHDT and CDR2 YNNKEL (reference sequence). There are 20 residues in the CDR3. The V and J ends lost 0 bases and 1 base respectively, with 19 bases between them. The CDR3 sequence is CASSQDFGQGPESYNSPLHF. DNA for the CDR3: TGTGCCAGCAGCCAAGATTTTGGGCAGGGCCCGGAGTCCTATAATTCACCCCTCCACTTT.

This clone was seen just once. The chain couples TRBV9 to TRBJ2-7; D might be TRBD2 (6 bases). V lost 0 bases to trimming and J lost 6 bases, with 13 bases between them. Per the germline V gene, CDR1 is SGDLS and CDR2 is YYNGEE. The CDR3 sequence is 14 residues long. Here the CDR3 DNA reads TGTGCCAGCAGCGTAGACGGGAGTCTCATCGAGCAGTACTTC. Its translation: CASSVDGSLIEQYF.

The J gene is TRBJ2-3, the V gene TRBV5-4; 9 bases fit TRBD1. Germline V gene data show CDR1 as SGHNT and CDR2 as YYREEE (reference sequence). The CDR3 loop spans 15 amino acids. V was pared by 4 bases and J by 4 bases, with 7 bases of the junction left unmatched. Here the CDR3 reads CASSPGGQGSDTQYF. CDR3 DNA sequence: TGTGCCAGCAGCCCCGGGGGACAGGGTTCAGATACGCAGTATTTT.

The chain has TRBV5-1 and TRBJ1-6; 7 positions match TRBD1. Germline V gene sequence: CDR1 SGHRS, CDR2 YFSETQ. With 8 bases clipped from V and 8 bases from J, the junction kept 22 bases outside the gene matches. The CDR3 runs 18 residues. CDR3 bases: TGCGCCAGAGGGGGGACAGATATGTCTCATCTCCCTGATTCACCCCTCCACTTT. It codes for CARGGTDMSHLPDSPLHF.

The V call is TRBV27, the J call TRBJ2-1, with D perhaps TRBD2 (5 bases). Trimming pared 1 base from V and 8 bases from J, leaving 6 bases between. The germline gives CDR1 MNHEY, CDR2 SMNVEV (reference sequence). CDR3 length: 12 amino acids. The CDR3 here is CASSLLGDEQFF. The CDR3 nucleotides are TGTGCCAGCAGTTTATTGGGAGATGAGCAGTTCTTC.

This rearrangement joins TRBV30 to TRBJ1-1; TRBD1 agrees at 10 bases. Germline loops: CDR1 GTSNPN, CDR2 SVGIG (reference sequence). After removal of 2 bases from V and 4 bases from J, the junction contained 13 bases not matched to a gene. This CDR3 is 17 amino acids long. CDR3 loop: CAWSPTAPGQGITEAFF. The DNA of the CDR3 is TGTGCCTGGAGTCCAACAGCCCCGGGACAGGGGATCACTGAAGCTTTCTTT.

The count of this clone is one. V usage is TRBV4-1 and J usage is TRBJ1-5; TRBD1 might be the D (6 bases). The CDR3 loop spans 15 amino acids. Looked up from germline, CDR1 is MGHRA and CDR2 is YSYEKL. V was pared by 4 bases and J by 6 bases, with 16 bases between. The CDR3, as DNA: TGCGCCAGCAGCCCCTCCCCGGACAGAAGTCAGCCCCAGCATTTT. It yields the protein CASSPSPDRSQPQHF.

The rearrangement joins TRBV2 to TRBJ2-1, with D unresolved. The germline V and J ends were trimmed by 3 bases and 7 bases, with 10 bases remaining between them. Germline V lookup: CDR1 SNHLY, CDR2 FYNNEI. The CDR3 runs to 13 residues. CDR3 in DNA: TGTGCCAGCAGTGACCGGTATGAGAATGAGCAGTTCTTC. Residues: CASSDRYENEQFF.

The V call is TRBV4-1, the J call TRBJ1-3, with a tentative D call TRBD1 (5 bases). In germline, CDR1 is MGHRA, CDR2 YSYEKL. CDR3 length equals 17 residues. V was shortened by 1 base and J by 0 bases, with 13 bases between the two germline ends. CDR3 DNA sequence: TGCGCCAGCAGCCAAGTACCAGGGATACACTCTGGAAACACCATATATTTT. Amino acid sequence: CASSQVPGIHSGNTIYF.

The rearrangement uses TRBV10-2 and TRBJ1-1; D gene uncertain. In germline, CDR1 is WSHSY, CDR2 SAAADI. V lost 4 bases and J lost 0, with 9 bases in between. This CDR3 has 14 amino acids. The DNA of the CDR3 is TGCGCCAGCAGTGTTGGCAGTTTGAACACTGAAGCTTTCTTT. Translation: CASSVGSLNTEAFF.

The chain carries TRBV7-2 and TRBJ2-3, with D possibly matching TRBD2 (5 bases). Trimming took 0 bases from V and 3 from J, leaving 10 bases between them. From germline, CDR1 is SGHTA and CDR2 FQGNSA. This CDR3 is 15 amino acids long. CDR3 DNA: TGTGCCAGCAGCTTAGCTCTAGGGAGAACAGATACGCAGTATTTT. It codes for CASSLALGRTDTQYF.

This sequence joins TRBV19 and TRBJ2-5, with 12 positions matching TRBD2. CDR1 is LNHDA and CDR2 is SQIVND in the germline V gene (reference sequence). V lost 7 bases and J lost 5; bases outside the gene matches: 8. This CDR3 has 15 residues. The CDR3 loop reads CASTPTSGGWETQYF. The CDR3 DNA is TGTGCCAGTACCCCGACTAGCGGGGGCTGGGAGACCCAGTACTTC.

This clone is a singleton in its sample. This sequence joins TRBV7-9 and TRBJ2-7; 9 bases agree with TRBD1. Trimming took 5 bases from V and 6 from J; bases not matched to a gene: 8. The length of the CDR3 is 14 residues. CDR1 SEHNR and CDR2 FQNEAQ come from the germline V gene (reference sequence). The CDR3 coding sequence is TGTGCCAGCAGCCCCCGGGACAGGGTAAGCGAGCAGTACTTC. Protein product: CASSPRDRVSEQYF.

V gene TRBV10-1 combines with J gene TRBJ2-7; D is unclear. This CDR3 spans 15 amino acids. CDR1 is WNHNN, CDR2 SYGVQD, per germline (reference sequence). V was trimmed by 4 bases and J by 0 bases, leaving 13 bases between them. CDR3 DNA: TGCGCCAGCAGTGTTATGGGCCAGCCCTCCTACGAGCAGTACGTC. It encodes CASSVMGQPSYEQYV.

V and J are TRBV6-5 and TRBJ1-2; D is possibly TRBD1 (5 bases). CDR1 and CDR2 (germline): MNHEY, SVGAGI. The CDR3 is made up of 16 amino acids. V lost 1 base to trimming and J lost 8 bases, with 20 bases between them. CDR3 nucleotides: TGTGCCAGCAGTTACTACCCAATAGGGGTAAACCGCGGCTACACCTTC. Translating it yields CASSYYPIGVNRGYTF.

V usage is TRBV19 and J usage is TRBJ1-1; perhaps TRBD1 as D (6 bases). Germline CDR1 is LNHDA and CDR2 is SQIVND (reference sequence). The CDR3 is 14 amino acids. V lost 5 bases and J 3 bases, leaving 13 bases between the germline ends. In nucleotides, the CDR3 is TGTGCCAGTAGTGAGAGGCCAGGGGACACTGAAGCTTTCTTT. Translating gives CASSERPGDTEAFF.

The rearrangement joins TRBV2 to TRBJ1-5; possible D gene TRBD1, 5 bases. Per germline, CDR1 SNHLY and CDR2 FYNNEI. V lost 8 bases, J lost 0 bases, and 8 bases lay in between. The CDR3 consists of 13 residues. DNA for the CDR3: TGTGCCAGCGGACATGATAGCAATCAGCCCCAGCATTTT. As protein: CASGHDSNQPQHF.

Written as DNA, the CDR3 is TGTGCCAGCAGCGCCTCGGGACAGGTTAATGAAAAACTGTTTTTT. Translation: CASSASGQVNEKLFF. The rearrangement joins TRBV2 to TRBJ1-4, with TRBD1 matching over 8 bases. The CDR3 spans 15 residues. V trimming: 6 bases; J trimming: 4 bases; junction bases outside the gene matches: 7. Germline CDR1 reads SNHLY; CDR2 reads FYNNEI.

On this clone itself: The same CDR3 can be traced to other DNA sequences in this sample. The gene calls are TRBV28 and TRBJ1-4; a possible D gene is TRBD1 (5 bases). The CDR3 covers 14 residues. The V end lost 5 bases, the J end lost 8 bases, and 15 bases lay between the germline ends. CDR1 MDHEN and CDR2 SYDVKM come from the germline V gene. The CDR3, as DNA: TGTGCCAGCAGTCCCGGGACCGGGAGGGAAAAACTGTTTTTT. It encodes CASSPGTGREKLFF. Looking up the rest from reference TRBV28 and TRBJ1-4 gives the full variable domain: DVKVTQSSRYLVKRTGEKVFLECVQDMDHENMFWYRQDPGLGLRLIYFSYDVKMKEKGDIPEGYSVSREKKERFSLILESASTNQTSMYLCASSPGTGREKLFFGSGTQLSVL.

The chain carries TRBV5-4 and TRBJ1-2; TRBD1 is a possible D gene (6 bases). Germline loops: CDR1 SGHNT, CDR2 YYREEE (reference sequence). The V end lost 4 bases, the J end lost 1 base, and 8 bases lay between the germline ends. The CDR3 runs 13 residues. The CDR3: CASSPDSNYGYTF. The CDR3 nucleotides read TGTGCCAGCAGCCCGGACAGTAACTATGGCTACACCTTC.

The chain employs TRBV19 and TRBJ2-7; 7 bases agree with TRBD2. This CDR3 contains 15 residues. Germline V CDR1 and CDR2: LNHDA, SQIVND (reference sequence). With V trimmed by 6 bases and J by 0 bases, 8 bases remained unmatched. The CDR3 spells CASRPTSVSSYEQYF. The CDR3, as DNA: TGTGCCAGTAGGCCTACTAGCGTTTCCTCCTACGAGCAGTACTTC. Using reference TRBV19 and TRBJ2-7 for the parts outside the CDR3, the full variable domain is DGGITQSPKYLFRKEGQNVTLSCEQNLNHDAMYWYRQDPGQGLRLIYYSQIVNDFQKGDIAEGYSVSREKKESFPLTVTSAQKNPTAFYLCASRPTSVSSYEQYFGPGTRLTVT.

The gene calls are TRBV5-5 and TRBJ1-5, with D possibly being TRBD1 (6 bases). V was pared by 0 bases and J by 3 bases, with 19 bases between. Germline CDR1 SGHKS, CDR2 YYEKEE (reference sequence). There are 18 residues in the CDR3. CDR3 in amino acids: CASSLVGGAQAVNQPQHF. The CDR3, as DNA: TGTGCCAGCAGCTTGGTGGGGGGGGCTCAGGCCGTCAATCAGCCCCAGCATTTT.

In this sample, this clone turned up a few times. The chain joins TRBV5-6 to TRBJ2-1, with D possibly being TRBD2 (5 bases). The CDR3 sequence is 14 residues long. The germline V gene has CDR1 SGHDT and CDR2 YYEEEE. V was clipped by 4 bases and J by 4 bases, with 12 bases between them. In nucleotides, the CDR3 is TGTGCCAGCAGCGAGGGCGGTTTTTACAATGAGCAGTTCTTC. As protein: CASSEGGFYNEQFF.

The sample holds a few counts of this clone. Here the CDR3 DNA reads TGTGCCAGCAGCTCCGGGACAGCTAATTCACCCCTCCACTTT. It specifies CASSSGTANSPLHF. V and J are TRBV5-6 and TRBJ1-6; the match to TRBD1 covers 7 bases. CDR1 and CDR2 from the germline V gene are SGHDT and YYEEEE. V lost 3 bases to trimming and J lost 6 bases; unmatched junction nucleotides: 3. The CDR3 extends over 14 amino acids.

J is TRBJ2-7 and V is TRBV5-4, with 8 bases fitting TRBD2. Germline V gene sequence: CDR1 SGHNT, CDR2 YYREEE (reference sequence). J was trimmed by 2 bases and V by 4 bases; bases with no gene match: 8. This CDR3 spans 15 amino acids. CDR3 nucleotides: TGTGCCAGCAGCCTTGGCACTAGCGGTACCTACGAGCAGTACTTC. It translates to CASSLGTSGTYEQYF.

The chain links TRBV19 to TRBJ1-4; D may be TRBD1 (6 bases). Between the trimmed V and J ends, which lost 0 bases and 2 bases, there was a span of 10 bases. The CDR3 is 16 amino acids. CDR1 LNHDA and CDR2 SQIVND come from the germline V gene (reference sequence). The CDR3, as DNA: TGTGCCAGTAGTATAGATATTAGGGGGACTAATGAAAAACTGTTTTTT. This gives the protein CASSIDIRGTNEKLFF.